This T cell receptor beta chain was recovered during a study of blood T cell repertoires in COVID-19 (TCRdb year 2020). With regard to the full study: Collaborator samples came from the United States, Italy and Spain and covered acute and convalescent phases of COVID-19. The prospective study material was composed of cDNA or gDNA derived from T cells, B-cell-depleted T cells, or PBMCs. Deeply sampled blood TCRbeta repertoires from subjects exposed to, actively infected with, or recovered from COVID-19 were included in the dataset. The repertoires were released in a freely available public database intended as a resource for research on the immune response to SARS-CoV-2. Where HLA class I and class II types were available, the types were taken from metadata supplied by the sample provider, not from assay-based typing. Samples were obtained from the ongoing ImmuneRACE study (first 160 participants) and from about 1,300 subjects provided by 6 global collaborators. The sample metadata nearly always contained a de-identified subject ID, COVID-19 status, age in years and sex.

Collaborating institutions collected whole blood in K2EDTA tubes following their own protocols. For TCRbeta analysis, collaborators shipped samples as frozen whole blood, isolated PBMCs, or DNA extracted from either of those sample types. A word on this clone: Its antigen remains unidentified. No base-level quality is on record; no much larger clone is a single base apart.

Summary of the overall study and its limitations: Clinical and demographic metadata were provided uncurated, with the amount varying by source and participant.

The CDR3 numbers 15 residues from cysteine through phenylalanine. Left in the record is the CDR3 DNA by itself, 45 bases read in frame from the first base. Reading the germline V gene gives CDR1 KGHDR and CDR2 SFDVKD. The germline V and J ends show losses of 4 bases and 3 bases respectively, and no gene match explains 6 bases of the junction. The immunoSEQ Assay, a bias-controlled multiplex PCR, was used to amplify TCRbeta CDR3 regions from genomic DNA. The original methods were these. The number of nucleated cells in each sample was estimated by amplification of reference gene primers within the assay. Sequence reads were collapsed and filtered to measure the absolute abundance of every unique TCRbeta CDR3 rearrangement. Productive Simpson clonality was computed per sample as the square root of Simpson's diversity index over productive rearrangements. Held by TCRdb, this immuneACCESS table contains in-frame sequences only and omits some clones. Under half of the omission traces to an unresolved V gene where checked; the cause of the rest is unknown. That table furnishes V, J and clone size, whereas the DNA furnished D and trimming. Within this sample are about 58,000 clones, with roughly nine tenths of them counted one time only. Roughly 8.3% of the sample comes from the top ten.

The V gene is TRBV24-1 and the J gene is TRBJ1-2; TRBD1 agrees with 8 junctional bases. This sequence was found in a woman between 65 and 79 years old with active COVID-19. The sequenced sample was peripheral blood. The CDR3: CATSDPGQAYYGYTF. The DNA sequence reads TGTGCCACCAGTGACCCGGGACAGGCCTACTATGGCTACACCTTC.